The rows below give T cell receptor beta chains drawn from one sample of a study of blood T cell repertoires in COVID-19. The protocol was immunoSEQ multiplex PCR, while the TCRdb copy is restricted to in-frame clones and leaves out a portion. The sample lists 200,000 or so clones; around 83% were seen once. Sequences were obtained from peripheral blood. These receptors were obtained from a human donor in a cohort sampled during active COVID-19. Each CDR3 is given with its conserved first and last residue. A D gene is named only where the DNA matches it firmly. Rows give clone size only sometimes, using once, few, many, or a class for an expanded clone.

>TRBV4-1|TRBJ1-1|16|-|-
CASSQEGRAGNTEAFF
TGCGCCAGCAGCCAAGAAGGGAGGGCGGGGAACACTGAAGCTTTCTTT
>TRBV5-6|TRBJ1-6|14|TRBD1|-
CASSTTGINSPLHF
TGTGCCAGCAGCACGACAGGGATTAATTCACCCCTCCACTTT
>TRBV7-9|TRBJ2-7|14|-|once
CASSLDNSYYEQYF
TGTGCCAGCAGCTTAGACAACAGCTACTACGAGCAGTACTTC
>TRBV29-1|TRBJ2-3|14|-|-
CSVEPGLHTDTQYF
TGCAGCGTCGAGCCGGGACTTCACACAGATACGCAGTATTTT
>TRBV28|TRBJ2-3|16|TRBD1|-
CASSAPGTEITDTQYF
TGTGCCAGCAGCGCTCCCGGGACAGAGATCACAGATACGCAGTATTTT
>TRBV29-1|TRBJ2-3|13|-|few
CSVDITGRDTQYF
TGCAGCGTTGATATAACGGGGAGGGATACGCAGTATTTT
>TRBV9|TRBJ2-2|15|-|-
CASSARLGATGELFF
TGTGCCAGCAGCGCCCGACTAGGGGCGACCGGGGAGCTGTTTTTT
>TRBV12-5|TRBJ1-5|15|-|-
CASEPTGTYNQPQHF
TGTGCTAGTGAGCCGACAGGAACTTACAATCAGCCCCAGCATTTT
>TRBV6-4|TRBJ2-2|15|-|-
CASSEWSGNTGELFF
TGTGCCAGCAGTGAGTGGAGCGGGAACACCGGGGAGCTGTTTTTT
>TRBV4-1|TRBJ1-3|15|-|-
CASSQFGLSGNTIYF
TGCGCCAGCAGCCAATTTGGACTGTCTGGAAACACCATATATTTT
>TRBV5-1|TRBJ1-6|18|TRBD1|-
CASSSGTGLSSYNSPLHF
TGCGCCAGCAGCTCCGGGACAGGCCTTAGCTCCTATAATTCACCCCTCCACTTT
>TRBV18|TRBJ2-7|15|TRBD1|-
CASSPRGQGRHEQYF
TGTGCCAGCTCACCAAGGGGACAGGGGCGTCACGAGCAGTACTTC
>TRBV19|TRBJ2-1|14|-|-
CASSSGGLNNEQFF
TGTGCCAGTAGTAGCGGAGGTCTTAACAATGAGCAGTTCTTC
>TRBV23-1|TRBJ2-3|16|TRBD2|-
CASSTPQGSGTDTQYF
TGCGCCAGCAGCACTCCTCAGGGTAGCGGGACAGATACGCAGTATTTT
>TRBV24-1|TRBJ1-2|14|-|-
CATSGRGKAYGYTF
TGTGCCACCAGTGGGAGGGGAAAGGCCTATGGCTACACCTTC
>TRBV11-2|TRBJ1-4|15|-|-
CASSLGGTRIEKLFF
TGTGCCAGCAGCTTAGGTGGGACAAGGATCGAAAAACTGTTTTTT
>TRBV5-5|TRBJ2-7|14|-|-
CASSLALRAYEQYF
TGTGCCAGCAGCTTGGCTCTCAGGGCCTACGAGCAGTACTTC
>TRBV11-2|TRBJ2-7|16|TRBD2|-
CASSSSLLAGHYEQYF
TGTGCCAGCAGCTCGTCCCTACTAGCGGGACATTACGAGCAGTACTTC
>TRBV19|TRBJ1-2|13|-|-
CASSARANYGYTF
TGTGCCAGTAGTGCCAGGGCTAACTATGGCTACACCTTC
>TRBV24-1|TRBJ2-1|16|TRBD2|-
CATSERTSGRLGEQFF
TGTGCCACCAGTGAGCGGACTAGCGGGAGGTTAGGGGAGCAGTTCTTC
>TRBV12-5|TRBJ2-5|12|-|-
CASGLTGETQYF
TGTGCTAGTGGTTTGACAGGGGAGACCCAGTACTTC
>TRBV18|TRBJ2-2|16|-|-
CASSLVNPSGTGELFF
TGTGCCAGCTCACTAGTCAACCCCTCGGGGACCGGGGAGCTGTTTTTT
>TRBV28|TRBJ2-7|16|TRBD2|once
CASRPRLAGNSYEQYF
TGTGCCAGCAGGCCGAGACTAGCGGGAAACTCCTACGAGCAGTACTTC
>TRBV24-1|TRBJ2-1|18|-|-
CATSDLREGTSSYNEQFF
TGTGCCACCAGTGATTTGCGAGAGGGTACTAGTTCCTACAATGAGCAGTTCTTC
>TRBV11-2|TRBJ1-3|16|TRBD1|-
CASSAIQGALGNTIYF
TGTGCCAGCAGCGCTATACAGGGGGCGCTCGGAAACACCATATATTTT
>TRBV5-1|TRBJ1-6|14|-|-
CASSLTGVNSPLHF
TGCGCCAGCAGCTTGACAGGAGTGAATTCACCCCTCCACTTT
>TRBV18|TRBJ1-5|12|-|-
CASSPPQGPQHF
TGTGCCAGCTCACCACCGCAGGGACCCCAGCATTTT
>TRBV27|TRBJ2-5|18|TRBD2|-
CASSTGGRGGRRQETQYF
TGTGCCAGCAGTACCGGGGGTAGGGGAGGGCGGCGGCAAGAGACCCAGTACTTC
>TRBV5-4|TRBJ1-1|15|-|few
CASSLLSQMNTEAFF
TGTGCCAGCAGCTTATTGTCGCAGATGAACACTGAAGCTTTCTTT
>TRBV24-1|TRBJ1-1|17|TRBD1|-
CATSDLWQGAMNTEAFF
TGTGCCACCAGTGATTTGTGGCAGGGGGCGATGAACACTGAAGCTTTCTTT
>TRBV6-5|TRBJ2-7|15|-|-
CASSSSEDGTYEQYF
TGTGCCAGCAGTAGCTCCGAGGACGGGACCTACGAGCAGTACTTC
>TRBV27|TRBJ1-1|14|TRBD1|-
CASSTQQGATEAFF
TGTGCCAGCAGTACCCAACAGGGGGCCACTGAAGCTTTCTTT
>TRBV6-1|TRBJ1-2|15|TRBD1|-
CASSEGTGGFYGYTF
TGTGCCAGCAGTGAAGGGACAGGGGGCTTCTATGGCTACACCTTC
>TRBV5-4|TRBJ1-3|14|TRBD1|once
CASSLDLAGGAQYF
TGTGCCAGCAGCTTGGACTTGGCAGGGGGCGCGCAATATTTT
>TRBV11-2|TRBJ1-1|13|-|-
CASRLNQNTEAFF
TGTGCCAGCAGACTAAACCAAAACACTGAAGCTTTCTTT
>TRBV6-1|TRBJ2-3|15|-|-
CASSDSIASTDTQYF
TGTGCCAGCAGTGACAGTATCGCTAGCACAGATACGCAGTATTTT
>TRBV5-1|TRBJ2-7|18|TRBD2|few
CASSLGLVAGGVSYEQYF
TGCGCCAGCAGCTTGGGTTTGGTAGCGGGAGGTGTCTCCTACGAGCAGTACTTC